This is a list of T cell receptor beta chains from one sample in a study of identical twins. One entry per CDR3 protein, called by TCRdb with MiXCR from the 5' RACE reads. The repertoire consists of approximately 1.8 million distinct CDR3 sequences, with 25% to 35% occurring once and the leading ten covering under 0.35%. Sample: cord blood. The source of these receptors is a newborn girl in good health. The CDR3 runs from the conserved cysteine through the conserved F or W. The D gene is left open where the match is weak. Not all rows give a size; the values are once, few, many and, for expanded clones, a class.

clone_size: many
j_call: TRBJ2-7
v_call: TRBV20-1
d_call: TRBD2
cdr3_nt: TGCAGTGCTAGGCGACTAGCGGGGTCCTACGAGCAGTACTTC
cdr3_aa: CSARRLAGSYEQYF

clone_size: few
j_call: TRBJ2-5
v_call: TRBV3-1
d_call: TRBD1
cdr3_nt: TGTGCCAGCAGCCCCTACCGGGACAGCGAGTACCAAGAGACCCAGTACTTC
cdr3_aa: CASSPYRDSEYQETQYF

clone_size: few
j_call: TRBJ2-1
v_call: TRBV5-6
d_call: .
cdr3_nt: TGTGCCAGCAGCTTGGGGGGGCTAGCAGTGGATGAGCAGTTCTTC
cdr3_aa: CASSLGGLAVDEQFF

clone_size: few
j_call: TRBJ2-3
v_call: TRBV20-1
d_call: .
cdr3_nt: TGCAGTGCTCCGACTAGTTATCGGCCAGATACGCAGTATTTT
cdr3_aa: CSAPTSYRPDTQYF

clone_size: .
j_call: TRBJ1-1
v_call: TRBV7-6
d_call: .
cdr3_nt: TGTGCCAGCAGCTTAGGGGCCGAGGGTGAAGCTTTCTTT
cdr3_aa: CASSLGAEGEAFF

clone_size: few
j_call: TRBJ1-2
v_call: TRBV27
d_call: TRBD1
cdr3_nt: TGTGCCAGCACTCTGAACCGGGACAGGGGATTCCAAGGGGACTATGGCTACACCTTC
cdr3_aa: CASTLNRDRGFQGDYGYTF

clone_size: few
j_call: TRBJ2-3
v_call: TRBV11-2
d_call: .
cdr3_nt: TGTGCCAGCACCCTGGGGCCCGGCACAGATACGCAGTATTTT
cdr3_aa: CASTLGPGTDTQYF

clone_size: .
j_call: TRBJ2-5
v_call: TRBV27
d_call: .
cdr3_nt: TGTGCCAGCAGTTGGGGACGGTTCTACGGGCAGTACTTC
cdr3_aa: CASSWGRFYGQYF

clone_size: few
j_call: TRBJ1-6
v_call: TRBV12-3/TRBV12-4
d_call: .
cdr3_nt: TGTGCCAGCAGAGGACGGGCCCATTCACCCCTCCACTTT
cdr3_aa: CASRGRAHSPLHF

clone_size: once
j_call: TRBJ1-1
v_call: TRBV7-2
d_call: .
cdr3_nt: TGTGCCAGCAGCTTAATCCAGGACACTGAAGCTTTCTTT
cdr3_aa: CASSLIQDTEAFF

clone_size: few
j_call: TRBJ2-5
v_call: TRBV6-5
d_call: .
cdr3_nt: TGTGCCAGCAGTTACAACGGGGAGACCCAGTACTTC
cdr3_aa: CASSYNGETQYF

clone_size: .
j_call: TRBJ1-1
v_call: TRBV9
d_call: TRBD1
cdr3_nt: TGTGCCAGCAGCGTAGCTACAGGGGCCTTGAACACTGAAGCTTTCTTT
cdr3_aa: CASSVATGALNTEAFF

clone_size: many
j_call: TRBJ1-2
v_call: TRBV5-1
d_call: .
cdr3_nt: TGCGCCAGCAGCCCCGACAGGAGGTATAACTATGGCTACACCTTC
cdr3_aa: CASSPDRRYNYGYTF

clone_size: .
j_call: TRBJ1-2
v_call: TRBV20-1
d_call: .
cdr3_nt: TGCAGTGCTAGAGGCCAGGGCGACTATGACTACACCTTC
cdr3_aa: CSARGQGDYDYTF

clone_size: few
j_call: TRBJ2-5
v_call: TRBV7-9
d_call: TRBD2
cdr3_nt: TGTGCCAGCAGCTTAAGGAAAGGACGAGCGGGGCAAGAGACCCAGTACTTC
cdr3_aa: CASSLRKGRAGQETQYF

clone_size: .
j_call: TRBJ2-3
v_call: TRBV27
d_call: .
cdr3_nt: TGTGCCAGCATCCCCCTCGACAGGCGGAACACAGATACGCAGTATTTT
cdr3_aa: CASIPLDRRNTDTQYF

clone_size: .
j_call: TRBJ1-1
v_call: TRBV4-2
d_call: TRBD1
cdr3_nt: TGTGCCAGCAGCCAAGCGGCCACCCGACAGGGCAGTTACACTGAAGCTTTCTTT
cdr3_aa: CASSQAATRQGSYTEAFF

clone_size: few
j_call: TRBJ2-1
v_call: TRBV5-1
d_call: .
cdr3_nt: TGCGCCAGCAGCTTGGGACAGGATCTGCATGAGCAGTTCTTC
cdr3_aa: CASSLGQDLHEQFF

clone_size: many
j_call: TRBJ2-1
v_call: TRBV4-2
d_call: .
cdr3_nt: TGTGCCAGCAGCCAAGTCCCGAACACAGGGAATGAGCAGTTCTTC
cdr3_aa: CASSQVPNTGNEQFF

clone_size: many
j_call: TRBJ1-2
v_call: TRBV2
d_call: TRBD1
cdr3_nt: TGTGCCAGCACCCGGGACAGAGTGGGCTACACCTTC
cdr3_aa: CASTRDRVGYTF

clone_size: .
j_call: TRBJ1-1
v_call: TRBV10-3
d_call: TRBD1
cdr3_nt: TGTGCCATCAGGGGACAGGACACTGAAGCTTTCTTT
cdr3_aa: CAIRGQDTEAFF

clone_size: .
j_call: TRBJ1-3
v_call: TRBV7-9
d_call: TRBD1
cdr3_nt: TGTGCCAGCAGCCGGCACACAGGGGGATATACTGGAAACACCATATATTTT
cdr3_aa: CASSRHTGGYTGNTIYF

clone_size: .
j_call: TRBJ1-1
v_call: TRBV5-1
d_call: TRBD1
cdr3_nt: TGCGCCAGCAGCTTGGGACAGGGGAGAGGAAACACTGAAGCTTTCTTT
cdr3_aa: CASSLGQGRGNTEAFF

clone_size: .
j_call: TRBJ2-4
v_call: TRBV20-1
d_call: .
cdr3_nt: TGCAGTGCTAGAGTGTCACTATTAGCCAAAAACATTCAGTACTTC
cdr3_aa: CSARVSLLAKNIQYF

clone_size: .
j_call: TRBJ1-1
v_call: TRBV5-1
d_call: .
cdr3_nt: TGCGCCAGCCCCCTAGGGGCTTTCTTT
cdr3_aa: CASPLGAFF

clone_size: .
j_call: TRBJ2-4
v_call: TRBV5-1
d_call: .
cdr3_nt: TGCGCCAGCAGGGGGGCGCAGAACATTCAGTACTTC
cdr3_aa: CASRGAQNIQYF

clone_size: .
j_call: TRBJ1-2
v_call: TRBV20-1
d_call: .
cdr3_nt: TGCAGTGCTAGGCTTAGAGACCTGGGGGCGCATGGCTACACCTTC
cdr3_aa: CSARLRDLGAHGYTF

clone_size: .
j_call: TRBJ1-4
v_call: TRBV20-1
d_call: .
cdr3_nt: TGCAGTGCTAGGAGCACAACTAATGAAAAACTGTTTTTT
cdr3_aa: CSARSTTNEKLFF

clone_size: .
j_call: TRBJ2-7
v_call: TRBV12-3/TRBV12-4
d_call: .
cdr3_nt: TGTGCCAGCAGCCCCAGGCCGAACGAGCAGTACTTC
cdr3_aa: CASSPRPNEQYF

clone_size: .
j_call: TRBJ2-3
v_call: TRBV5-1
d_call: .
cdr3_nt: TGCGCCAGCAGCTTGGTCGGGGGTCCGCAGTATTTT
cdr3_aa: CASSLVGGPQYF

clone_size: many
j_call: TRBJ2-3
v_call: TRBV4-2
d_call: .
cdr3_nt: TGTGCCAGCAGCCGAGCGGTTTTCACAGATACGCAGTATTTT
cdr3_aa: CASSRAVFTDTQYF

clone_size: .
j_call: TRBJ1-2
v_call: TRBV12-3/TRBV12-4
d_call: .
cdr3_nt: TGTGCCAGCAGTTCGAGGATTCGCCCTAACTATGGCTACACCTTC
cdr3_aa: CASSSRIRPNYGYTF

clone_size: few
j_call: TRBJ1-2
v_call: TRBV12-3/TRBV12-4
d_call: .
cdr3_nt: TGTGCCAGCAGTCTTAACACGGTCGACTACACCTTC
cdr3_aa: CASSLNTVDYTF

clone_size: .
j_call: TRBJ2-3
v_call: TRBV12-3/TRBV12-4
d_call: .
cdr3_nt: TGTGCCAGCGTCAAGTTGGCGGGGGCCACAGATACGCAGTATTTT
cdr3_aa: CASVKLAGATDTQYF

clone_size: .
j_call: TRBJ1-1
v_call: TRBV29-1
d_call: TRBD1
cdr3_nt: TGCGGCGCCCGATCCCCCGGACAGGCTAAAGCTGAAGCTTTCTTT
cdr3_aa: CGARSPGQAKAEAFF

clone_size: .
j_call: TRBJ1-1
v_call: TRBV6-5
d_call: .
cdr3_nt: TGTGCCAGCAGTCCGGGACACGACACTGAAGCTTTCTTT
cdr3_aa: CASSPGHDTEAFF

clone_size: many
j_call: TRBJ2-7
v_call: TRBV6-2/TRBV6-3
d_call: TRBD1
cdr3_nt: TGTGCCAGCAGTTACTCGAGGACAGGGTCAGGTGTCTACGAGCAGTACTTC
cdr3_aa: CASSYSRTGSGVYEQYF

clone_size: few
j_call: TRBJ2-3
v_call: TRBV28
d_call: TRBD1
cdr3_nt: TGTGCCAGCAGTTCCGACAGGGTGGAATCTAGGGGCACAGATACGCAGTATTTT
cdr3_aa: CASSSDRVESRGTDTQYF

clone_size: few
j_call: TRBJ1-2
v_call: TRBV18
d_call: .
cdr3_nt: TGTGCCAGCTCACCACCGGGCACAGTTAGCTATGGCTACACCTTC
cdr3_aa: CASSPPGTVSYGYTF

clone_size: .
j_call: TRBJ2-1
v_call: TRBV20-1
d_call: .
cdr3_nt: TGCAGTGCCCTGGCCTACCCTAGTTACAATGAGCAGTTCTTC
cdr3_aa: CSALAYPSYNEQFF

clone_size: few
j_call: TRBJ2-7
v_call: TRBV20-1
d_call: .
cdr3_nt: TGCAGTGCTAGGGGACTTGAGAGCGGCGAGCAGTACTTC
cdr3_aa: CSARGLESGEQYF

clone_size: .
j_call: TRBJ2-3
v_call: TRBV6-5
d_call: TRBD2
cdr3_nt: TGTGCCAGCAGTTACTCGAAGGGCGGACTAGCGTTCACAGATACGCAGTATTTT
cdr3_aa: CASSYSKGGLAFTDTQYF

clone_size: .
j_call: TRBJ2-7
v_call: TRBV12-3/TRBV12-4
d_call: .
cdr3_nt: TGTGCCAGCAGTTTAGCGCCTGGGGCGAGGAGCTCCTACGAGCAGTACTTC
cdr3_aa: CASSLAPGARSSYEQYF

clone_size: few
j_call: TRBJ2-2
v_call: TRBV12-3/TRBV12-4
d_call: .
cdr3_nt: TGTGCCAGCATAACTGGCGGAGGGGTCACCGGGGAGCTGTTTTTT
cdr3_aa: CASITGGGVTGELFF

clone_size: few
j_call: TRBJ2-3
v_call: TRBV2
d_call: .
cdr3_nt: TGTGCCAGCAGTTCGTTGAGGGAGGACACGCAGTATTTT
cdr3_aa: CASSSLREDTQYF

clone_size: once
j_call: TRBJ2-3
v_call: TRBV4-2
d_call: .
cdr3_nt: TGTGCCAGCAGCCAAGGCCTTCTGAAAGGGGGGGGCACAGATACGCAGTATTTT
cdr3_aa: CASSQGLLKGGGTDTQYF

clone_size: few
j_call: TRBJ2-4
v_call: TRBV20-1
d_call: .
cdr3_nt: TGCAGTGCCTTCAGAGCCATACAGGTAGCCAAAAACATTCAGTACTTC
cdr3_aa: CSAFRAIQVAKNIQYF

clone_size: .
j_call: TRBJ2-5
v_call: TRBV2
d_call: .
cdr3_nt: TGTGCCAGCAGTGACCCCAGCTCCCAAGAGACCCAGTACTTC
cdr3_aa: CASSDPSSQETQYF

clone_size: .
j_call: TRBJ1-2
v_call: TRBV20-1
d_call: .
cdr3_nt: TGCAGTGCTAGTACTTACTATGGCTACACCTTC
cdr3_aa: CSASTYYGYTF

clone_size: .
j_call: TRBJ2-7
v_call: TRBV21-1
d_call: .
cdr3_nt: TGTGCCAGCAGCAAATGGGAGGTCCCCTACGAGCAGTACTTC
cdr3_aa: CASSKWEVPYEQYF

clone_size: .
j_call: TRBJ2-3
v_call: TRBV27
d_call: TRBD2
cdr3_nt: TGTGCCAGCAGTTTATCAACTAGCGGGGGCACAGATACGCAGTATTTT
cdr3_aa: CASSLSTSGGTDTQYF

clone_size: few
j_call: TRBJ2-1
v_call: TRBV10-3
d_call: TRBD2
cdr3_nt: TGTGCCATGGGGAGGGACAATGAGCAGTTCTTC
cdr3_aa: CAMGRDNEQFF

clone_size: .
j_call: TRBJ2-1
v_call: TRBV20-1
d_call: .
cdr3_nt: TGCAGTGCTAGAATGTGGGGCTTGTTCTTC
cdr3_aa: CSARMWGLFF

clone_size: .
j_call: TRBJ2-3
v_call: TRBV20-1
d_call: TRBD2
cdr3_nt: TGCAGTGCTCCGGGACTAGCGGGAGGTTATGGCACAGATACGCAGTATTTT
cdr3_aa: CSAPGLAGGYGTDTQYF

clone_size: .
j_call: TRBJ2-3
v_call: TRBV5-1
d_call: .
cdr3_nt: TGCGCCAGCAGCTTGCCCCGATCCGATACGCAGTATTTT
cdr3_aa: CASSLPRSDTQYF

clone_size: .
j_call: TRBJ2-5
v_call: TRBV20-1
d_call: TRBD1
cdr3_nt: TGCAGTGCTAGTTCCGGGACAGGGTACGTGCAGTACTTC
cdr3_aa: CSASSGTGYVQYF

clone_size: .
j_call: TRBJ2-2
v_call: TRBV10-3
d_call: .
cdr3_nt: TGTGCCATCAGTGACAGCGTGAGGGGGAGGACCGGGGAGCTGTTTTTT
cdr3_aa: CAISDSVRGRTGELFF